The 26 T cell receptor beta chains listed next were all sequenced from one sample in a study of T-cell reconstitution after alpha-beta-depleted transplantation in children. The TCRbeta library incorporated unique molecular identifiers. TCRdb independently ran MiXCR on the PCR reads; one entry per CDR3 protein. Of approximately 520,000 distinct CDR3 sequences in the sample, 10% to 12% are singletons; the top ten hold less than 15%. The sequencing used PBMCs, mostly from graft donor cells, collected 180 days after TCRalphabeta/CD19-depleted stem cell transplant. These receptors all come from a female patient between 2 and 15 years old who had a stem cell transplant for aplastic anemia, so the T cells may come from the graft donor.

This clonotype appeared a few times. In DNA form, the CDR3 reads TGCGCCAGCAGCCAGGGGACTAGCGGGACCCGCGATGAGCAGTTCTTC. It yields the protein CASSQGTSGTRDEQFF. J is TRBJ2-1 and V is TRBV4-1; 13 nucleotides line up with TRBD2. Germline V gene sequence: CDR1 MGHRA, CDR2 YSYEKL. With 3 bases clipped from V and 8 bases from J, the junction kept 7 bases outside the gene matches. CDR3 length: 16 amino acids.

The chain has TRBV5-6 and TRBJ2-5; 7 bases fit TRBD1. V shed 1 base, J shed 7 bases, and the junction held 4 bases outside the gene matches. Germline lookup yields CDR1 SGHDT and CDR2 YYEEEE. The CDR3 consists of 13 residues. DNA for the CDR3: TGTGCCAGCAGCTTGAGGGGGCTGGGGACCCAGTACTTC. The encoded protein is CASSLRGLGTQYF.

In its sample, this clonotype was seen many times. In DNA form, the CDR3 reads TGTGCCAGCAGCGAACACAGGAACACGAACACTGAAGCTTTCTTT. Encoded protein: CASSEHRNTNTEAFF. The chain recombines TRBV21-1 with TRBJ1-1; whether TRBD1, the table's D call, matches the DNA was not checked. TRBV21-1 is a pseudogene segment. The CDR3 runs 15 residues.

This rearrangement joins TRBV19 to TRBJ2-1; 12 bases fit TRBD1. This CDR3 region has 15 residues. V lost 6 bases to trimming and J lost 8 bases; unmatched junction nucleotides: 8. Germline V gene sequence: CDR1 LNHDA, CDR2 SQIVND (reference sequence). The CDR3 coding sequence is TGTGCCAGTAGCCCGGGACAGGGGGCAGTGTATGAGCAGTTCTTC. Residues: CASSPGQGAVYEQFF.

The chain is built from TRBV27 and TRBJ2-1; weak D call: TRBD1 (6 bases). This CDR3 has 16 residues. The germline V gene encodes CDR1 MNHEY and CDR2 SMNVEV (reference sequence). The V gene lost 4 bases and the J gene lost 6 bases, with 19 bases spanning the gap. In DNA, the CDR3 is TGTGCCAGCAGTTATCTTACGGGACACCTTACCAATGAGCAGTTCTTC. Protein product: CASSYLTGHLTNEQFF.

The chain links TRBV12-3 or TRBV12-4 to TRBJ2-1; 7 bases map to TRBD1. The junction had 15 bases not matched to a gene; V was cut back by 6 bases and J by 7 bases. This CDR3 has 16 amino acids. In DNA form, the CDR3 reads TGTGCCAGCAGATCCGTTTCGTGGGACAGCGGAAATGAGCAGTTCTTC. Protein product: CASRSVSWDSGNEQFF.

This sequence joins TRBV12-3 or TRBV12-4 and TRBJ1-6; tentatively, D is TRBD1 (5 bases). The V and J ends lost 4 bases and 6 bases respectively, with 10 bases between them. The CDR3 sequence is 14 residues long. The CDR3 loop is CASSYRSINSPLHF. As DNA, the CDR3 is TGTGCCAGCAGTTACAGGAGTATTAATTCACCCCTCCACTTT.

Ten or more counts support this clonotype. The CDR3 DNA is TGTGCCAGCAGTTACTATTGGCGGGAAGGATCCTACAATGAGCAGTTCTTC. It specifies CASSYYWREGSYNEQFF. J is TRBJ2-1 and V is TRBV6-5; weak D call: TRBD2 (6 bases). The CDR3 totals 17 residues. Germline loops: CDR1 MNHEY, CDR2 SVGAGI. With 1 base removed from V and 1 base from J, the gap between germline ends came to 14 bases.

V usage is TRBV6-5 and J usage is TRBJ1-6; D is ambiguous. With 0 bases removed from V and 5 bases from J, the gap between germline ends came to 8 bases. CDR1 MNHEY and CDR2 SVGAGI come from the germline V gene. This CDR3 comprises 15 residues. The CDR3 region is CASSYSGPHNSPLHF. CDR3 nucleotide sequence: TGTGCCAGCAGTTACTCAGGGCCCCATAATTCACCCCTCCACTTT.

This clonotype was detected a few times. This chain joins TRBV20-1 and TRBJ1-1; D remains unclear. This CDR3 contains 12 residues. The germline CDR1 and CDR2 sequences are DFQATT and SNEGSKA (reference sequence). V was pared by 6 bases and J by 2 bases, with 10 bases between. CDR3 coding DNA: TGCAGTGCCCTACGGGGAAACACTGAAGCTTTCTTT. Translation gives CSALRGNTEAFF.

In its sample, this clonotype was seen a few times. This chain joins TRBV24-1 and TRBJ1-2; no clear D gene. Trimming shortened V by 4 bases and J by 5 bases, and 16 bases separated the two germline ends. From germline, CDR1 is KGHDR and CDR2 SFDVKD. The CDR3 has 15 residues. CDR3 nucleotide sequence: TGTGCCACCAGTGAGCGGCGGGTCGGGATTTATGGCTACACCTTC. The encoded protein is CATSERRVGIYGYTF.

This clonotype was found a few times. The gene calls are TRBV11-2 and TRBJ2-3; 8 nucleotides match TRBD2. The CDR3 contains 16 residues. With V trimmed by 2 bases and J by 2 bases, 6 bases remained unmatched. The V gene's germline CDR1 is SGHAT and CDR2 FQNNGV. In nucleotides, the CDR3 is TGTGCCAGCAGCTTATACGGGACTAGATACACAGATACGCAGTATTTT. The encoded protein is CASSLYGTRYTDTQYF.

The chain joins TRBV4-2 to TRBJ2-7, with unresolved D. The CDR3 runs 16 residues. V gave up 0 bases and J gave up 0 bases, with 12 bases separating them. The germline V gene has CDR1 LGHNA and CDR2 YNFKEQ. The CDR3 region is CASSQDPGSSSYEQYF. The DNA for the CDR3 is TGTGCCAGCAGCCAAGATCCCGGCTCTAGCTCCTACGAGCAGTACTTC.

This clonotype has just a few counts. The chain is built from TRBV12-3 or TRBV12-4 and TRBJ2-1, with a tentative D call TRBD1 (8 bases). V lost 6 bases and J 7 bases, leaving 25 bases between the germline ends. The CDR3 runs to 17 residues. CDR3 nucleotide sequence: TGTGCCAGCAGCCGGGGGGACAGGTCCCCTTATCTGAATGAGCAGTTCTTC. Protein product: CASSRGDRSPYLNEQFF.

This clonotype was observed a handful of times. V is TRBV15 and J is TRBJ1-2, with D possibly being TRBD1 (5 bases). The V and J ends lost 0 bases and 2 bases respectively, with 10 bases between them. The CDR3 totals 15 residues. Germline lookup yields CDR1 LNHNV and CDR2 YYDKDF (reference sequence). The CDR3 sequence: CATSRDWDGNYGYTF. The CDR3 DNA is TGTGCCACCAGCAGAGATTGGGACGGGAACTATGGCTACACCTTC. Full variable domain (missing parts from reference TRBV15 and TRBJ1-2): DAMVIQNPRYQVTQFGKPVTLSCSQTLNHNVMYWYQQKSSQAPKLLFHYYDKDFNNEADTPDNFQSRRPNTSFCFLDIRSPGLGDTAMYLCATSRDWDGNYGYTFGSGTRLTVV.

There are many counts of this clonotype. V and J are TRBV15 and TRBJ1-1; the D gene is possibly TRBD1 (5 bases). The CDR3 runs to 14 residues. Trimming removed 6 bases at V and 1 base at J, with 12 bases between. Germline V gene data show CDR1 as LNHNV and CDR2 as YYDKDF (reference sequence). The CDR3: CATSSWDPNTEAFF. In DNA form, the CDR3 reads TGTGCCACCAGTTCCTGGGACCCGAACACTGAAGCTTTCTTT.

In this sample, this clonotype turned up a few times. The genes are TRBV15 and TRBJ2-3; no firm D call. The CDR3 consists of 17 residues. Germline V gene sequence: CDR1 LNHNV, CDR2 YYDKDF (reference sequence). Trimming removed 7 bases at V and 3 bases at J, with 23 bases between. CDR3 sequence (DNA): TGTGCCACCAACCCCTCGTTGGTTGCTGAGGTGACAGATACGCAGTATTTT. This codes for CATNPSLVAEVTDTQYF. The complete variable domain, with remaining parts taken from reference TRBV15 and TRBJ2-3, reads DAMVIQNPRYQVTQFGKPVTLSCSQTLNHNVMYWYQQKSSQAPKLLFHYYDKDFNNEADTPDNFQSRRPNTSFCFLDIRSPGLGDTAMYLCATNPSLVAEVTDTQYFGPGTRLTVL.

This clonotype was detected ten times or more. The chain joins TRBV9 to TRBJ2-3, with TRBD1 identical over 8 bases. The trim removed 3 bases at V and 0 bases at J, leaving 6 bases unmatched. The CDR3 contains 16 residues. The germline CDR1 and CDR2 sequences are SGDLS and YYNGEE. The CDR3: CASSERTGKSTDTQYF. The CDR3 nucleotides read TGTGCCAGCAGCGAGAGGACAGGGAAGAGCACAGATACGCAGTATTTT.

The chain joins TRBV6-5 to TRBJ2-1; 8 bases agree with TRBD1. CDR1 and CDR2 (germline): MNHEY, SVGAGI. V gave up 7 bases and J gave up 9 bases; unmatched junction bases: 8. The CDR3 spans 13 residues. This CDR3 reads CASTSGTGVEQFF. DNA of the CDR3: TGTGCCAGCACCTCCGGGACAGGTGTTGAGCAGTTCTTC.

The chain is built from TRBV5-6 and TRBJ2-5, with D tentatively TRBD1 or TRBD2 (5 bases each). Germline CDR1 is SGHDT and CDR2 is YYEEEE. Between the trimmed V and J ends, which lost 1 base and 5 bases, there was a span of 15 bases. The CDR3 loop spans 15 amino acids. The DNA for the CDR3 is TGTGCCAGCAGCTTGAACGGGGCCCTGTGGGAGACCCAGTACTTC. It yields the protein CASSLNGALWETQYF. Full variable domain (remainder filled in from reference TRBV5-6 and TRBJ2-5): DAGVTQSPTHLIKTRGQQVTLRCSPKSGHDTVSWYQQALGQGPQFIFQYYEEEERQRGNFPDRFSGHQFPNYSSELNVNALLLGDSALYLCASSLNGALWETQYFGPGTRLLVL.

This clonotype was observed once. The chain carries TRBV9 and TRBJ1-5; 9 nucleotides match TRBD1. The ends lost 1 base at V and 3 bases at J; junction bases unmatched: 8. In germline, CDR1 is SGDLS, CDR2 YYNGEE. The CDR3 has 17 residues. In DNA, the CDR3 is TGTGCCAGCAGCGTAATCGACCGGACAGGGGACAATCAGCCCCAGCATTTT. Its translation: CASSVIDRTGDNQPQHF.

This clonotype was counted a few times. It is unclear where the CDR3 begins or ends on the DNA, so no DNA is shown, and the CDR3 is as TCRdb lists it. The chain joins TRBV5-6 to TRBJ2-7; the table's TRBD1 call for D was not verified on the DNA. The CDR3 spans 13 residues, counting both ends. Per germline, CDR1 SGHDT and CDR2 YYEEEE. The CDR3 sequence: CASSLVGQGTTFV.

This clonotype came up once. This chain joins TRBV28 and TRBJ1-5, with 8 nucleotides matching TRBD1. CDR3 length: 18 residues. Germline V lookup: CDR1 MDHEN, CDR2 SYDVKM. Losses at the gene ends were 10 bases for V and 4 bases for J; bases not matched to a gene: 21. CDR3 amino acids: CATQRVGQVRGRNQPQHF. The CDR3 region has the DNA TGTGCCACCCAAAGGGTGGGACAGGTGAGGGGTAGGAATCAGCCCCAGCATTTT.

The table lists this clonotype with a few counts. V usage is TRBV3-1 and J usage is TRBJ1-2, with 8 bases fitting TRBD1. Germline CDR1 is LGHDT and CDR2 is YNNKEL (reference sequence). The ends lost 4 bases at V and 6 bases at J; junction bases unmatched: 13. This CDR3 comprises 16 residues. In DNA, the CDR3 is TGTGCCAGCAGCCCCCTATCTACTCAGGGGGCGGATGGCTACACCTTC. Its translation is CASSPLSTQGADGYTF.

This clonotype occurred a few times. V and J are TRBV10-3 and TRBJ2-1; tentative D call: TRBD2 (6 bases). Germline V gene data show CDR1 as ENHRY and CDR2 as SYGVKD. V was pared by 3 bases and J by 6 bases, with 15 bases between. This CDR3 spans 15 amino acids. The CDR3 nucleotides are TGTGCCATCAGTGACCCCGGGACTTTCCCCAATGAGCAGTTCTTC. It translates to CAISDPGTFPNEQFF.

This clonotype has a handful of counts. The chain carries TRBV9 and TRBJ1-1; a possible D gene is TRBD1 (5 bases). Germline V gene data show CDR1 as SGDLS and CDR2 as YYNGEE. Trimming shortened V by 2 bases and J by 8 bases, and 13 bases separated the two germline ends. The CDR3 loop spans 13 amino acids. The CDR3 region is CASSVEAGREAFF. DNA for the CDR3: TGTGCCAGCAGCGTTGAGGCGGGGCGGGAAGCTTTCTTT.